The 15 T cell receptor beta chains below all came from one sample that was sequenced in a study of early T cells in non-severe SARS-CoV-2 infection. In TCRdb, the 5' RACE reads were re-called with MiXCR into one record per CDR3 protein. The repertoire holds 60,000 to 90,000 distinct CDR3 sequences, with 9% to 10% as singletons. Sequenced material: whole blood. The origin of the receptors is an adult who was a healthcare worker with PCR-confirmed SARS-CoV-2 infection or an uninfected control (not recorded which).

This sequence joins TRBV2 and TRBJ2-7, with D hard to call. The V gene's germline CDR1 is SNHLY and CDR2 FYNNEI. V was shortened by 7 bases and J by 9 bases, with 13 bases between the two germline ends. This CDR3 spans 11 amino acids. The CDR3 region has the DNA TGTGCCAGCAACCAGGTGTTCGTGCAGTACTTC. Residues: CASNQVFVQYF.

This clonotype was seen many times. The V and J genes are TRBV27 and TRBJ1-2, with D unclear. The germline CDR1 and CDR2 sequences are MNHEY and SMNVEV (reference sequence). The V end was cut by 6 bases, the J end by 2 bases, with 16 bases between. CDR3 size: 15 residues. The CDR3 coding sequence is TGTGCCAGCAGCCAAAACGGGTTTTTCAACTATGGCTACACCTTC. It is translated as CASSQNGFFNYGYTF.

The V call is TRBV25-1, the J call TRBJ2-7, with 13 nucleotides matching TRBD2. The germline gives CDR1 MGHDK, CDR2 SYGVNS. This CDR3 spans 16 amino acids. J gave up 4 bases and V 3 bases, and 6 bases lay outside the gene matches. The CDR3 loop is CASSDPGTSGKYEQYF. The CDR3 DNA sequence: TGTGCCAGCAGTGATCCCGGGACTAGCGGGAAATACGAGCAGTACTTC.

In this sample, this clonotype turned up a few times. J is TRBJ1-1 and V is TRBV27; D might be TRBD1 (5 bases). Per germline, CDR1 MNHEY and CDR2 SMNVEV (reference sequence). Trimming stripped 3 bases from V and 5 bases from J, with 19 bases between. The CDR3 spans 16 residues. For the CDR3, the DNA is TGTGCCAGCAGTTTGTCGGGACCCGGGATCACAACTGAAGCTTTCTTT. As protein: CASSLSGPGITTEAFF.

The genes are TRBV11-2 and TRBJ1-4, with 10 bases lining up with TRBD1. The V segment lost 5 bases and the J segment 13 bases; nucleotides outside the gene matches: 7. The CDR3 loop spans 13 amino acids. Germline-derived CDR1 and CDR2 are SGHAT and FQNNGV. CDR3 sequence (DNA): TGTGCCAGCAGCCCCGGGACAGGGGCCAGACTGTTTTTT. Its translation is CASSPGTGARLFF. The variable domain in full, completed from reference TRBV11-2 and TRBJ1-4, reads EAGVAQSPRYKIIEKRQSVAFWCNPISGHATLYWYQQILGQGPKLLIQFQNNGVVDDSQLPKDRFSAERLKGVDSTLKIQPAKLEDSAVYLCASSPGTGARLFFGSGTQLSVL.

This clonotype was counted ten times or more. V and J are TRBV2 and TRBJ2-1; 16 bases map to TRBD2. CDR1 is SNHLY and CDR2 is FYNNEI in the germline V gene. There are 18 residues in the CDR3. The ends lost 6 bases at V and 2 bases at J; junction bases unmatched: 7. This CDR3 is CASREGLAGGPTYNEQFF. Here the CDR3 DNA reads TGTGCCAGCAGGGAGGGACTAGCGGGAGGGCCGACCTACAATGAGCAGTTCTTC.

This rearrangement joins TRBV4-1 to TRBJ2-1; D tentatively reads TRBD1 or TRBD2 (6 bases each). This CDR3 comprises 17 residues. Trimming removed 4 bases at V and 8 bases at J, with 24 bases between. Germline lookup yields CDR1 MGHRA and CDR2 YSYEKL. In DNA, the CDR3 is TGCGCCAGCAGCCTCGTGGGGGGCCGGGAGAGCGGCCATGAGCAGTTCTTC. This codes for CASSLVGGRESGHEQFF.

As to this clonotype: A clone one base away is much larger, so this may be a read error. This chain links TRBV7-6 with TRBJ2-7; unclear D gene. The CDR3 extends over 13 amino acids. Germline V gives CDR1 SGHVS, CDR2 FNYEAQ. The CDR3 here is CVSSSTASYEQYF. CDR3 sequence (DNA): TGTGTCAGCAGCTCCACCGCAAGCTACGAGCAGTACTTC.

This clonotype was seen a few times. CDR3 residues: CSAPPGGSSYNEQFF. DNA for the CDR3: TGCAGTGCTCCCCCCGGCGGGAGTTCCTACAATGAGCAGTTCTTC. J is TRBJ2-1 and V is TRBV20-1, with 7 bases that match TRBD2. The CDR3 has 15 amino acids. CDR1 is DFQATT and CDR2 is SNEGSKA in the germline V gene (reference sequence). Trimming took 5 bases from V and 1 from J; bases not matched to a gene: 8.

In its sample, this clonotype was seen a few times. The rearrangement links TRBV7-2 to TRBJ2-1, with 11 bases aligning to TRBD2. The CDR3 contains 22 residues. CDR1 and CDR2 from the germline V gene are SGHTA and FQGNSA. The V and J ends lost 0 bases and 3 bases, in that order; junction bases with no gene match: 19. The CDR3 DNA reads TGTGCCAGCAGCTTAGCGCTCCATCATTTACTAGCGGGAGTTCGTGACTACAATGAGCAGTTCTTC. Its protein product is CASSLALHHLLAGVRDYNEQFF.

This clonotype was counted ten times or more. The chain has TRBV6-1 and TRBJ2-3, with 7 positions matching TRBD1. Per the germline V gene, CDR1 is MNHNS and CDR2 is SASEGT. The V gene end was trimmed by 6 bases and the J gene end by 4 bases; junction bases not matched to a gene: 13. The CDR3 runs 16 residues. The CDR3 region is CASSKLDPDRSDTQYF. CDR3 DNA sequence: TGTGCCAGCAGCAAGCTGGATCCGGACAGGTCAGATACGCAGTATTTT.

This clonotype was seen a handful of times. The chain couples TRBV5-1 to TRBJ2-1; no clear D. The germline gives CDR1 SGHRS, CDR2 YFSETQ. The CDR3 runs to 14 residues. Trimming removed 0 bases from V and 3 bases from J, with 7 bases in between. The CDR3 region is CASSLGRSYNEQFF. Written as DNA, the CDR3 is TGCGCCAGCAGCTTGGGCAGAAGCTACAATGAGCAGTTCTTC.

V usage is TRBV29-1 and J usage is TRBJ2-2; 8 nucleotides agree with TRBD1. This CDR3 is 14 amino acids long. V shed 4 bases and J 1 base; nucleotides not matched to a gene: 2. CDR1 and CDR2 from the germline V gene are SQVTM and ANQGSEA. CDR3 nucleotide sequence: TGCAGCGTTGGGACAGGGAGGAACACCGGGGAGCTGTTTTTT. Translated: CSVGTGRNTGELFF.

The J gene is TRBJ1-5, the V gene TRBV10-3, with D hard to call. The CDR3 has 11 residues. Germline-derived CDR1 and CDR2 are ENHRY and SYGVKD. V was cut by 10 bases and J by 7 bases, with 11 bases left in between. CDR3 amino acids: CATGIDQPQHF. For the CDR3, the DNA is TGTGCCACCGGGATTGACCAGCCCCAGCATTTT.

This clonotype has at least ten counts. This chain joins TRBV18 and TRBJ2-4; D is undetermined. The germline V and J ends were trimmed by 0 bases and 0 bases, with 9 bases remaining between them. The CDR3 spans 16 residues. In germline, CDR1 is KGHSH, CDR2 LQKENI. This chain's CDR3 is CASSPPGGLAKNIQYF. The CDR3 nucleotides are TGTGCCAGCTCACCACCCGGCGGCCTAGCCAAAAACATTCAGTACTTC. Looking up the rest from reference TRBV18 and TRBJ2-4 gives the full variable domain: NAGVMQNPRHLVRRRGQEARLRCSPMKGHSHVYWYRQLPEEGLKFMVYLQKENIIDESGMPKERFSAEFPKEGPSILRIQQVVRGDSAAYFCASSPPGGLAKNIQYFGAGTRLSVL.